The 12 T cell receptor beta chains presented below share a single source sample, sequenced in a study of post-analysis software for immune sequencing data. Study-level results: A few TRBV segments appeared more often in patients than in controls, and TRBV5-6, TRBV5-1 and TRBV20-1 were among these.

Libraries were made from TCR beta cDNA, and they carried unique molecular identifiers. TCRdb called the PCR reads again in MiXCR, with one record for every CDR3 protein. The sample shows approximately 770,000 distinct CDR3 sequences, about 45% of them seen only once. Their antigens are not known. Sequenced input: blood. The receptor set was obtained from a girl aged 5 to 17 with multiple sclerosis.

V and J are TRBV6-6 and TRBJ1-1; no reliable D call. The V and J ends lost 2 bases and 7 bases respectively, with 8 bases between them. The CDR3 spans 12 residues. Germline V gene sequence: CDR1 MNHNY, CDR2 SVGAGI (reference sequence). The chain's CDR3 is CASSYRDGEAFF. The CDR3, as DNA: TGTGCCAGCAGTTACCGAGACGGTGAAGCTTTCTTT.

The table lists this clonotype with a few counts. This chain's CDR3 is CSASNPGLAGRAYEQYF. The CDR3 DNA is TGCAGTGCTAGCAACCCGGGACTAGCGGGAAGGGCCTACGAGCAGTACTTC. The chain has TRBV20-1 and TRBJ2-7, with TRBD2 identical over 13 bases. V trimming: 3 bases; J trimming: 2 bases; junction bases outside the gene matches: 10. CDR1 is DFQATT, CDR2 SNEGSKA, per germline (reference sequence). The CDR3 covers 17 residues.

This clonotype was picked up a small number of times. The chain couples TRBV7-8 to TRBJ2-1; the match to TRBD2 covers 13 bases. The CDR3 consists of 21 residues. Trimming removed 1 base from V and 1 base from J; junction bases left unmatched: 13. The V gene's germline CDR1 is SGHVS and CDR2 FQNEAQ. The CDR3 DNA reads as TGTGCCAGCAGCTTAGGGAGGGTAGGACTAGCGGGAGACGAGTCCTACAATGAGCAGTTCTTC. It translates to CASSLGRVGLAGDESYNEQFF.

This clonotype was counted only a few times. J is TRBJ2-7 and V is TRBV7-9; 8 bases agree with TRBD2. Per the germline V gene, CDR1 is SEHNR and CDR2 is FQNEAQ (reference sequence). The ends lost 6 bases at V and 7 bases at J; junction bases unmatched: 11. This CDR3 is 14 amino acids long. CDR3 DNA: TGTGCCAGCAGTTCCCCGGGACTAGTTAAAGAGCAGTACTTC. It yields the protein CASSSPGLVKEQYF.

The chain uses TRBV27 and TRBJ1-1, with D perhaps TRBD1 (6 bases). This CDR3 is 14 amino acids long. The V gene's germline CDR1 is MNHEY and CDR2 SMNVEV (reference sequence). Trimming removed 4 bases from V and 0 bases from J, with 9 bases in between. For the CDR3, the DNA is TGTGCCAGCAGTTGGGGACAAATGAACACTGAAGCTTTCTTT. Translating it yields CASSWGQMNTEAFF.

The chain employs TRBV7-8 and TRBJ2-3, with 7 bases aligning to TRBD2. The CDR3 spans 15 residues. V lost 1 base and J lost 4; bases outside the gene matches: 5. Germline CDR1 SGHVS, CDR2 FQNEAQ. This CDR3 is CASSLDVAGADTQYF. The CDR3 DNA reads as TGTGCCAGCAGCTTAGATGTAGCGGGTGCAGATACGCAGTATTTT.

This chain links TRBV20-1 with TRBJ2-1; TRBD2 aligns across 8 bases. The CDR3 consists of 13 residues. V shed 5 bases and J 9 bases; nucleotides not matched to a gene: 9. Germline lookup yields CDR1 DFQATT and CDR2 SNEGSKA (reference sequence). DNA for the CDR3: TGCAGTGCTGCGGGAGGCCCCCTACTTGAGCAGTTCTTC. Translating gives CSAAGGPLLEQFF.

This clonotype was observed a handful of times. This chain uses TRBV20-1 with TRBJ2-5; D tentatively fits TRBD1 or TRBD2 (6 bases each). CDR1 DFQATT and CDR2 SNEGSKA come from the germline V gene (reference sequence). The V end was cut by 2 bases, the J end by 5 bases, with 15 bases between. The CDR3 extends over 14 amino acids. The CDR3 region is CSARSWQGRETQYF. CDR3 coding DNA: TGCAGTGCTAGATCCTGGCAGGGGAGGGAGACCCAGTACTTC.

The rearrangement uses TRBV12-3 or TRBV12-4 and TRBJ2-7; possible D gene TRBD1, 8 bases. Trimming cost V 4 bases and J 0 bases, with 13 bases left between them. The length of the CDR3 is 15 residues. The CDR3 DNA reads TGTGCCAGCAGTTACAGGGGGAGGGGCTCCTACGAGCAGTACTTC. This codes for CASSYRGRGSYEQYF.

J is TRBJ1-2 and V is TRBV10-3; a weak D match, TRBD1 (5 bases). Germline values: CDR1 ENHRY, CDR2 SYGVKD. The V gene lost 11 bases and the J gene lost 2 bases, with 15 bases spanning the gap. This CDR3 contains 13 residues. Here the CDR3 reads CAAQQEGNYGYTF. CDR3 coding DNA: TGTGCCGCCCAACAGGAGGGCAACTATGGCTACACCTTC.

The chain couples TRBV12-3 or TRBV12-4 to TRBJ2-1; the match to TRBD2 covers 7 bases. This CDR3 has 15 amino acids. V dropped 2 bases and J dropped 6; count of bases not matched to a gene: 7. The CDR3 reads CASSLRLADPNEQFF. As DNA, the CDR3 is TGTGCCAGCAGTTTAAGGCTAGCGGACCCCAATGAGCAGTTCTTC.

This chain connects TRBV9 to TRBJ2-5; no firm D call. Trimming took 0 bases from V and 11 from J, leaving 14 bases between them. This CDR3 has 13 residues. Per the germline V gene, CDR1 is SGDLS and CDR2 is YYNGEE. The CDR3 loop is CASSVDSDNEQYF. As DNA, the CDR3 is TGTGCCAGCAGCGTAGACAGTGACAATGAGCAGTACTTC.